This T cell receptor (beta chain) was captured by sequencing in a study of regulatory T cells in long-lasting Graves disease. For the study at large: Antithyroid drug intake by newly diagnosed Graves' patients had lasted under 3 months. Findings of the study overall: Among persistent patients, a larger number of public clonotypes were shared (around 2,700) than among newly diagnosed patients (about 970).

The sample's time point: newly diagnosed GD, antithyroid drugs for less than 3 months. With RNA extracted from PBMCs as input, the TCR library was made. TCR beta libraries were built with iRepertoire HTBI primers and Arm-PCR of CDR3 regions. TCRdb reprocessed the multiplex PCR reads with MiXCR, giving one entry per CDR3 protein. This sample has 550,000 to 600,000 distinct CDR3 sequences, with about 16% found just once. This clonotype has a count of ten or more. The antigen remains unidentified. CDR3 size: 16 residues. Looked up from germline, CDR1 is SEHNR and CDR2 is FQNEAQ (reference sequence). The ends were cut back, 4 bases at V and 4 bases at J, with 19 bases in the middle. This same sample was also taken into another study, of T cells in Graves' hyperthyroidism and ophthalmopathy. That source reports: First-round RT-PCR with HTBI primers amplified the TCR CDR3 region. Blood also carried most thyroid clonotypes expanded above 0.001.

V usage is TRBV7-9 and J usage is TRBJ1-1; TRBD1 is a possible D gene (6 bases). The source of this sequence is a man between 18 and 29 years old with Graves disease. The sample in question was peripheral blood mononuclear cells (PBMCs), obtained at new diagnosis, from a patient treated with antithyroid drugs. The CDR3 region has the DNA TGTGCCAGCAGCTCTCAAGGAACAGGGTTTAGCACTGAAGCTTTCTTT. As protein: CASSSQGTGFSTEAFF.